The 13 T cell receptor beta chains given below trace back to one sample, sequenced in a study of cytomegalovirus exposure and HLA in healthy donors. Primers included in the PCR were 60 Vbeta and 13 Jbeta primers. The assay was immunoSEQ multiplex PCR, and TCRdb's table has in-frame clones only and misses some. The repertoire holds 130,000 or so clones, with less than 80% as singletons. The source material was PBMCs. These receptors were collected from a female donor in good health and CMV-seropositive.

J is TRBJ2-7 and V is TRBV19; 8 nucleotides agree with TRBD1. The CDR3 loop spans 12 amino acids. J was trimmed by 2 bases and V by 10 bases; bases with no gene match: 4. The germline gives CDR1 LNHDA, CDR2 SQIVND (reference sequence). CDR3 residues: CATADRAYEQYF. The CDR3 DNA reads as TGTGCCACCGCGGACAGGGCCTACGAGCAGTACTTC.

This clone has only a few counts. The J gene is TRBJ2-7, the V gene TRBV18; 7 nucleotides agree with TRBD1. The CDR3 is 14 amino acids. V trimming: 3 bases; J trimming: 8 bases; junction bases outside the gene matches: 10. Germline CDR1 reads KGHSH; CDR2 reads LQKENI. CDR3: CASSPTIDREQQYF. The CDR3, as DNA: TGTGCCAGCTCACCCACAATTGACAGGGAGCAGCAGTACTTC.

Only a few counts were recorded for this clone. This chain connects TRBV12-5 to TRBJ1-4; TRBD1 is a possible D gene (6 bases). The V and J ends lost 5 bases and 5 bases respectively, with 12 bases between them. CDR1 is LGHNT and CDR2 is FRNRAP in the germline V gene. CDR3 length equals 14 residues. The CDR3 protein is CASGPRGKNEKLFF. The CDR3 nucleotides are TGTGCTAGTGGTCCTAGGGGGAAAAATGAAAAACTGTTTTTT.

The chain combines TRBV5-4 with TRBJ2-7, with 8 bases matching TRBD1. This CDR3 has 15 residues. Germline V gene data show CDR1 as SGHNT and CDR2 as YYREEE (reference sequence). After removal of 4 bases from V and 0 bases from J, the junction contained 6 bases not matched to a gene. CDR3 DNA: TGTGCCAGCAGCCTCCAGACAGGGGCCTCCTACGAGCAGTACTTC. Its protein product is CASSLQTGASYEQYF.

V and J are TRBV19 and TRBJ2-5, with TRBD2 matching over 13 bases. The CDR3 is 17 amino acids. Germline V gene sequence: CDR1 LNHDA, CDR2 SQIVND (reference sequence). Losses at the gene ends were 1 base for V and 2 bases for J; bases not matched to a gene: 4. CDR3 in DNA: TGTGCCAGTAGTATAGGGGGACTAGCGGGGAGTCAAGAGACCCAGTACTTC. Translated, it gives CASSIGGLAGSQETQYF.

The gene calls are TRBV5-4 and TRBJ1-5; no clear D. CDR3 length: 15 residues. Trimming took 3 bases from V and 3 from J, leaving 13 bases between them. Germline V CDR1 and CDR2: SGHNT, YYREEE (reference sequence). DNA for the CDR3: TGTGCCAGCAGCTCGTCTGACACAAACAATCAGCCCCAGCATTTT. This codes for CASSSSDTNNQPQHF.

This chain uses TRBV5-8 with TRBJ2-5; possibly TRBD2 for D (6 bases). V lost 5 bases, J lost 4 bases, and 21 bases lay in between. This CDR3 is 16 amino acids long. Germline lookup yields CDR1 SGHTS and CDR2 YDEGEE. The CDR3 spells CASRPGRGMRGETQYF. In DNA, the CDR3 is TGTGCCAGCAGGCCGGGGCGGGGTATGAGGGGAGAGACCCAGTACTTC.

CDR3 in amino acids: CASSAGTPGGEQFF. DNA of the CDR3: TGTGCCAGCAGCGCCGGGACCCCCGGAGGGGAGCAGTTCTTC. This chain joins TRBV5-6 and TRBJ2-1; D possibly corresponds to TRBD2 (6 bases). The V end lost 4 bases, the J end lost 10 bases, and 18 bases lay between the germline ends. Germline CDR1 reads SGHDT; CDR2 reads YYEEEE. The CDR3 spans 14 residues.

In nucleotides, the CDR3 is TGCGCCAGCAGCTTGATCAACAATGAGCAGTTCTTC. The encoded protein is CASSLINNEQFF. The chain carries TRBV5-1 and TRBJ2-1; D is undetermined. This CDR3 contains 12 residues. Germline lookup yields CDR1 SGHRS and CDR2 YFSETQ. V gave up 1 base and J gave up 5 bases, with 4 bases separating them. Filled out from reference TRBV5-1 and TRBJ2-1, the complete variable domain reads KAGVTQTPRYLIKTRGQQVTLSCSPISGHRSVSWYQQTPGQGLQFLFEYFSETQRNKGNFPGRFSGRQFSNSRSEMNVSTLELGDSALYLCASSLINNEQFFGPGTRLTVL.

The V gene is TRBV27, the J gene TRBJ2-3; D is uncertain. Germline loops: CDR1 MNHEY, CDR2 SMNVEV (reference sequence). The CDR3 is 12 residues long. Between the trimmed V and J ends, which lost 5 bases and 2 bases, there was a span of 5 bases. The CDR3 here is CASSPNTDTQYF. CDR3 DNA sequence: TGTGCCAGCAGTCCCAACACAGATACGCAGTATTTT.

A few counts support this clone. The genes are TRBV6-5 and TRBJ2-7, with 11 bases lining up with TRBD1. Germline values: CDR1 MNHEY, CDR2 SVGAGI. Losses at the gene ends were 1 base for V and 5 bases for J; bases not matched to a gene: 4. The CDR3 spans 15 residues. CDR3 in amino acids: CASSYWGQGVHEQYF. As DNA, the CDR3 is TGTGCCAGCAGTTACTGGGGACAGGGGGTCCACGAGCAGTACTTC.

In nucleotides, the CDR3 is TGTGCCAGCAGCTTAGACAGGGGGGAGACCCAGTACTTC. Translating it yields CASSLDRGETQYF. The rearrangement joins TRBV11-2 to TRBJ2-5; 7 nucleotides line up with TRBD1. Germline trimming cut 0 bases from V and 5 bases from J; bases unmatched to any gene: 0. This CDR3 spans 13 amino acids. Germline values: CDR1 SGHAT, CDR2 FQNNGV.

J is TRBJ2-7 and V is TRBV7-2; 8 bases fit TRBD1. Germline V gives CDR1 SGHTA, CDR2 FQGNSA. CDR3 length: 15 amino acids. V lost 5 bases and J lost 3; bases outside the gene matches: 9. The CDR3 DNA is TGTGCCAGCAGCGAACGGACAGGGTCAAACTACGAGCAGTACTTC. Its protein is CASSERTGSNYEQYF.